This T cell receptor (beta chain) derives from a study of post-analysis software for immune sequencing data. Regarding the study as a whole: Samples made in the same batch grouped tightly together by F measure. Elevated frequency relative to controls characterized four or five TRBV segments in patients, TRBV5-6, TRBV5-1 and TRBV20-1 among them. Normalized Chao1 diversity was significantly reduced in patients versus controls.

This CDR3 has 13 residues. From germline, CDR1 is SGHDT and CDR2 YYEEEE. Unique molecular identifiers were built into the TCR beta cDNA libraries. Yield was roughly 0.5 million cDNA molecules from about 0.94 to 9.7 million T cells. TCRdb recomputed calls from the PCR reads with MiXCR, one row per CDR3 protein. In the table there are some 690,000 distinct CDR3 sequences, 59% of which are singletons. For this clonotype: Its antigen is undetermined.

Sequencing was performed on blood. This TCR was recovered from a girl aged 2-10 years with multiple sclerosis. The J gene is TRBJ2-5, the V gene TRBV5-6; 8 bases are shared with TRBD1. The tail of the sequence fits TRBJ2-7 better, so the J call may be wrong. CDR3 in amino acids: CASSLETGGEQYF. CDR3 coding DNA: TGTGCCAGCAGCTTGGAAACAGGGGGCGAGCAGTACTTC.